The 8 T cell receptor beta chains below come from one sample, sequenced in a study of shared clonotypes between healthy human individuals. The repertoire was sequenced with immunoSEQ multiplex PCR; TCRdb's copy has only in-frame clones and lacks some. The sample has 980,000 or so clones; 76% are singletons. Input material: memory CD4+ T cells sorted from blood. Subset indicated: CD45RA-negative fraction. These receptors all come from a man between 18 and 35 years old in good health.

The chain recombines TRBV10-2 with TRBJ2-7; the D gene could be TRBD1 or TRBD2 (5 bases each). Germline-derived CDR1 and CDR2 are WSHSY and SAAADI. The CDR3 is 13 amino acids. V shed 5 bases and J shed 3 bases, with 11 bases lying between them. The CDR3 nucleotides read TGCGCCAGCAGTCGGGACGGAGACTACGAGCAGTACTTC. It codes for CASSRDGDYEQYF.

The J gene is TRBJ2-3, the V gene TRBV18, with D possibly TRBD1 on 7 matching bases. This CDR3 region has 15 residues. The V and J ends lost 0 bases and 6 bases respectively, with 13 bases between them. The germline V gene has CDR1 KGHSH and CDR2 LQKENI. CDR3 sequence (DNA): TGTGCCAGCTCACCACCGGGGGGACAGAGGGATACGCAGTATTTT. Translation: CASSPPGGQRDTQYF.

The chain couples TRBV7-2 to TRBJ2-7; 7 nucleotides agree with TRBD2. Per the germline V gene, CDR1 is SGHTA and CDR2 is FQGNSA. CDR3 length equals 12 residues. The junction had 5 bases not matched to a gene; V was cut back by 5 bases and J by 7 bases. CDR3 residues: CASSTGGREQYF. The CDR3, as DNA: TGTGCCAGCAGCACGGGGGGTCGGGAGCAGTACTTC.

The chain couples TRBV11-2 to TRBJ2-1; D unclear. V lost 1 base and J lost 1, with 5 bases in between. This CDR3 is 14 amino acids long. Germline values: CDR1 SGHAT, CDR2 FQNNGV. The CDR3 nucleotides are TGTGCCAGCAGCTTAGTGCAATCCTACAATGAGCAGTTCTTC. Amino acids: CASSLVQSYNEQFF.

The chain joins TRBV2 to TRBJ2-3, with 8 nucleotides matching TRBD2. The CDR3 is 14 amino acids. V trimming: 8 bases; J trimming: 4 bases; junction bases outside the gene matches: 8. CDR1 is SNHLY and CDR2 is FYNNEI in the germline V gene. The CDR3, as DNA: TGTGCCAGCTCGGCCACGGGGGGGGCAGATACGCAGTATTTT. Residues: CASSATGGADTQYF.

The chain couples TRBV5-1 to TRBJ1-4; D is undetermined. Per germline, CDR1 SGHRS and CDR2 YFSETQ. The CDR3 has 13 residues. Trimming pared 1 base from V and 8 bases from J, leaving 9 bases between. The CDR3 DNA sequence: TGCGCCAGCAGCTTGAACCTCCGGGAAAAACTGTTTTTT. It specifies CASSLNLREKLFF.

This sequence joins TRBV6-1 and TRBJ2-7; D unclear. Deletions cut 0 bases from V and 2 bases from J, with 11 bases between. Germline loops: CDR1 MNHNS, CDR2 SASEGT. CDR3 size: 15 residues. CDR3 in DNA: TGTGCCAGCAGTGAAGCGGGGTTCGGTGCCTACGAGCAGTACTTC. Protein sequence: CASSEAGFGAYEQYF.

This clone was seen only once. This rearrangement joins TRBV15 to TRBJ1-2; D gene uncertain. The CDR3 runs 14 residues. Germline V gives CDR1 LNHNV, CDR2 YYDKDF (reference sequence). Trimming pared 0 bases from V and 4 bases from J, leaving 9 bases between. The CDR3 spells CATSRDHWAYGYTF. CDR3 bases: TGTGCCACCAGCAGAGATCATTGGGCCTATGGCTACACCTTC.